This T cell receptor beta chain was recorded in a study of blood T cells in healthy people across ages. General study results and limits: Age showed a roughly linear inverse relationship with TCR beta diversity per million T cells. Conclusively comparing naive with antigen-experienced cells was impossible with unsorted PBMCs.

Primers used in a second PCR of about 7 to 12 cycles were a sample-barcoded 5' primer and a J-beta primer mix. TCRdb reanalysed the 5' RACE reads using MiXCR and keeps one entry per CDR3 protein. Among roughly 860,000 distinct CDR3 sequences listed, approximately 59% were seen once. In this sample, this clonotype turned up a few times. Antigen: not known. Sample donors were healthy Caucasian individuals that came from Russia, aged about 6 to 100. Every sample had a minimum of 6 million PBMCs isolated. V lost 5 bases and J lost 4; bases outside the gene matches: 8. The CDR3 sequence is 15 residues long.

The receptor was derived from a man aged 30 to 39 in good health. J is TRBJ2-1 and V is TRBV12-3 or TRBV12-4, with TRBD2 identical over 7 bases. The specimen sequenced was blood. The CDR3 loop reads CASSGVWGGYNEQFF. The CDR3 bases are TGTGCCAGCAGTGGGGTTTGGGGGGGGTACAATGAGCAGTTCTTC.